These 9 T cell receptor beta chains share one sample of origin, sequenced in a study of T cells in tumors after PD-1 blockade. The data were produced by immunoSEQ multiplex PCR, yet TCRdb's version contains in-frame clones alone and is incomplete. The sample contains 40,000 to 55,000 clones, 75% to 85% of which appear only once. Specimen: PBMCs, collected before anti-PD-1 treatment. These receptors originate from a human donor with basal cell carcinoma.

The rearrangement links TRBV5-5 to TRBJ2-7; possibly TRBD1 for D (6 bases). This CDR3 has 15 residues. The V end lost 0 bases, the J end lost 2 bases, and 12 bases lay between the germline ends. CDR1 is SGHKS, CDR2 YYEKEE, per germline (reference sequence). The CDR3 DNA is TGTGCCAGCAGCTTGGGACAGGCAAAAGCCTACGAGCAGTACTTC. Translation gives CASSLGQAKAYEQYF.

J is TRBJ2-3 and V is TRBV5-1; D is possibly TRBD1 (6 bases). V gave up 4 bases and J gave up 2 bases, with 11 bases separating them. This CDR3 comprises 14 residues. From germline, CDR1 is SGHRS and CDR2 YFSETQ. The CDR3 protein is CASSEDSHTDTQYF. Here the CDR3 DNA reads TGCGCCAGCAGCGAGGACAGCCACACAGATACGCAGTATTTT.

This chain uses TRBV3-1 (or the pseudogene TRBV3-2) with TRBJ2-7; perhaps TRBD2 as D (5 bases). The CDR3 covers 13 residues. The V and J ends lost 1 base and 7 bases respectively, with 11 bases between them. From germline, CDR1 is LGHDT and CDR2 YNNKEL (reference sequence). The CDR3 loop reads CASSQVRTGEQYF. The CDR3 nucleotides read TGTGCCAGCAGCCAAGTGAGGACGGGGGAGCAGTACTTC.

The chain carries TRBV5-5 and TRBJ2-7; no firm D call. This CDR3 spans 12 amino acids. The V gene's germline CDR1 is SGHKS and CDR2 YYEKEE (reference sequence). Trimming removed 2 bases from V and 6 bases from J, with 9 bases in between. The CDR3 protein is CASSFARSEQYF. The CDR3 nucleotides read TGTGCCAGCAGCTTCGCCAGGAGCGAGCAGTACTTC.

The sample holds a few counts of this clone. This sequence joins TRBV5-4 and TRBJ2-7; the D gene is possibly TRBD2 (6 bases). The ends were cut back, 6 bases at V and 1 base at J, with 14 bases in the middle. Germline lookup yields CDR1 SGHNT and CDR2 YYREEE (reference sequence). CDR3 size: 14 residues. CDR3 bases: TGTGCCAGCAACCCGGCGCGGGATTCCTACGAGCAGTACTTC. Translating it yields CASNPARDSYEQYF.

The chain has TRBV5-5 and TRBJ1-1; no clear D gene. Germline lookup yields CDR1 SGHKS and CDR2 YYEKEE (reference sequence). Deletions cut 6 bases from V and 4 bases from J, with 22 bases between. The CDR3 spans 16 residues. The CDR3 spells CASTKLGFHPGTEAFF. The CDR3 DNA follows: TGTGCCAGCACCAAACTGGGTTTCCACCCGGGCACTGAAGCTTTCTTT.

This clone has just one count. The chain is built from TRBV20-1 and TRBJ1-2, with D unresolved. The CDR3 runs to 11 residues. The ends were cut back, 3 bases at V and 7 bases at J, with 9 bases in the middle. The germline gives CDR1 DFQATT, CDR2 SNEGSKA (reference sequence). CDR3 sequence (DNA): TGCAGTGCTAGGTCCGGCGTTGGCTACACCTTC. This sequence encodes CSARSGVGYTF.

The V call is TRBV19, the J call TRBJ1-5; 10 bases align to TRBD1. The V and J ends lost 7 bases and 1 base, in that order; junction bases with no gene match: 10. Germline lookup yields CDR1 LNHDA and CDR2 SQIVND (reference sequence). The CDR3 covers 17 residues. CDR3 residues: CASTPRGQGVSNQPQHF. The DNA of the CDR3 is TGTGCCAGTACCCCACGTGGACAGGGGGTAAGCAATCAGCCCCAGCATTTT.

The chain is built from TRBV6-5 and TRBJ2-7, with 7 bases fitting TRBD1. The germline CDR1 and CDR2 sequences are MNHEY and SVGAGI. V lost 8 bases and J lost 2; bases outside the gene matches: 6. This CDR3 region has 13 residues. The CDR3 region has the DNA TGTGCCAGCCTTTGGCAGGGGGCCTACGAGCAGTACTTC. This translates into CASLWQGAYEQYF.